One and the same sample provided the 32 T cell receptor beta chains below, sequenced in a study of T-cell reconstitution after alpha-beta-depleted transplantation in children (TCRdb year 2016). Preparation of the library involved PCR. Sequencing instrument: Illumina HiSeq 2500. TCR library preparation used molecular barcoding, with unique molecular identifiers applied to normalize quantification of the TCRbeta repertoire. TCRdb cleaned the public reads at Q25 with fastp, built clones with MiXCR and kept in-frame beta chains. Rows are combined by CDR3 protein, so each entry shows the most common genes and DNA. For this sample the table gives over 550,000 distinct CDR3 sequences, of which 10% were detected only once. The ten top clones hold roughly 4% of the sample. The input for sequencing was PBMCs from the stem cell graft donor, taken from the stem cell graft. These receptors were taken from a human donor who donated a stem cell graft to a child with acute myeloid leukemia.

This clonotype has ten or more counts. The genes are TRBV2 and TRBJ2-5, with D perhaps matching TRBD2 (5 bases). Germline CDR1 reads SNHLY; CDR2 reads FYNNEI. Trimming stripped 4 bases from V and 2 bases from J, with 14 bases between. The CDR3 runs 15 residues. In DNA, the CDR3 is TGTGCCAGCAGTGGCGGTAGCGCACGGCAAGAGACCCAGTACTTC. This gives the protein CASSGGSARQETQYF.

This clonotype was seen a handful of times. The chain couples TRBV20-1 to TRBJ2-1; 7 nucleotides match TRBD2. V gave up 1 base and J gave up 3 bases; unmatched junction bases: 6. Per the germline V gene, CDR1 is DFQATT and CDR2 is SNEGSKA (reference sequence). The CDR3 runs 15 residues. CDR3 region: CSARVASGNYNEQFF. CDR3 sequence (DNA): TGCAGTGCTAGAGTAGCTAGCGGAAACTACAATGAGCAGTTCTTC.

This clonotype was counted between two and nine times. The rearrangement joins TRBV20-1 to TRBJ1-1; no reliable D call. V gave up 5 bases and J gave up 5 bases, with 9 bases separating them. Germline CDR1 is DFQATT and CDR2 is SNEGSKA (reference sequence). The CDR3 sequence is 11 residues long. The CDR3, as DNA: TGCAGTGCTGAAGGGAGAACTGAAGCTTTCTTT. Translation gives CSAEGRTEAFF.

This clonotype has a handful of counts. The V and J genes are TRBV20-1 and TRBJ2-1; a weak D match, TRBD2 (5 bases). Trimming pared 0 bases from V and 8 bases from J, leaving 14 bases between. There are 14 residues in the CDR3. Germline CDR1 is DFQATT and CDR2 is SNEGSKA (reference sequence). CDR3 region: CSARDFRGGDEQFF. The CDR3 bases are TGCAGTGCTAGAGATTTCCGGGGTGGCGATGAGCAGTTCTTC.

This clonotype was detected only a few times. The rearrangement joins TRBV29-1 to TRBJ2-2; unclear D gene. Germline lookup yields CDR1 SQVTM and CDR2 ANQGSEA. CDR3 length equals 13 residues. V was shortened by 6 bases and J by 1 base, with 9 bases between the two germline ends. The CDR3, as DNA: TGCAGCGTACGAGCAGGGAACACCGGGGAGCTGTTTTTT. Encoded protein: CSVRAGNTGELFF.

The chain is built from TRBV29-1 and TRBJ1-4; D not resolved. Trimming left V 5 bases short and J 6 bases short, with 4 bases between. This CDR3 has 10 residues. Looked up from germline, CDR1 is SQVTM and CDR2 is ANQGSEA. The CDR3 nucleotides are TGCAGCGTTTATTATGAAAAACTGTTTTTT. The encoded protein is CSVYYEKLFF.

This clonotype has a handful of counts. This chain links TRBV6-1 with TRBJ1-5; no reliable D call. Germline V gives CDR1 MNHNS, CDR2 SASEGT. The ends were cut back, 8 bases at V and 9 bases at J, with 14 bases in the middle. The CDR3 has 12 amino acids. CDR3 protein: CASPLLARPQHF. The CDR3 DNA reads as TGTGCCAGCCCCCTCTTAGCGCGGCCCCAGCATTTT.

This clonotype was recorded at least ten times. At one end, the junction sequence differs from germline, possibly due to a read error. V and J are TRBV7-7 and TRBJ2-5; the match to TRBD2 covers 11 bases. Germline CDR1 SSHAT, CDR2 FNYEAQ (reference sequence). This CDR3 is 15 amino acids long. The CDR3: CASSLLAGGKETQYF. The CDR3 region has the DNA TGTGCTAGCAGCTTATTAGCGGGAGGGAAAGAGACCCAGTACTTC. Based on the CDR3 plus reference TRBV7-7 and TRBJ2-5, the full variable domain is GAGVSQSPRYKVTKRGQDVTLRCDPISSHATLYWYQQALGQGPEFLTYFNYEAQPDKSGLPSDRFSAERPEGSISTLTIQRTEQRDSAMYRCASSLLAGGKETQYFGPGTRLLVL.

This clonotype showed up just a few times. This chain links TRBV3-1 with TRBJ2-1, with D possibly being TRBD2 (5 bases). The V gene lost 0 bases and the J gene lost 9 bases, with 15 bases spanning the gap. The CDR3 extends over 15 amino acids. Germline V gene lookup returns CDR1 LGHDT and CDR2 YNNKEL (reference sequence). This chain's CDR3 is CASSQEEGSYAEQFF. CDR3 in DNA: TGTGCCAGCAGCCAAGAAGAGGGCTCGTATGCTGAGCAGTTCTTC.

CDR3 DNA sequence: TGTGCCAGCAGTGAGGGGGTTCTAGCGAGCGCCTACAATGAGCAGTTCTTC. It encodes CASSEGVLASAYNEQFF. The rearrangement links TRBV25-1 to TRBJ2-1, with D possibly TRBD2 on 6 matching bases. CDR1 MGHDK and CDR2 SYGVNS come from the germline V gene. CDR3 length equals 17 residues. V dropped 3 bases and J dropped 2 bases, with 17 bases sitting between them.

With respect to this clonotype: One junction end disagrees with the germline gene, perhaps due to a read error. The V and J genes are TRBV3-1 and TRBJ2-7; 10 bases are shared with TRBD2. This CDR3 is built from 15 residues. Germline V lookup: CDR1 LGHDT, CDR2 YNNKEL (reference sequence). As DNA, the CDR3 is TGTGCCTGCAGCCAAGAACAACTAGCGGGAAGCGAGCAGTACTTC. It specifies CACSQEQLAGSEQYF.

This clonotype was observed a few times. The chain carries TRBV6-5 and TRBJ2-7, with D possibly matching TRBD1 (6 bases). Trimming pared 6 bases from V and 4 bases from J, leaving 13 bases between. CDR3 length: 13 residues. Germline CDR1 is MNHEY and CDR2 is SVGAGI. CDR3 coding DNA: TGTGCCAGCAGATTATTCAGGGGTTACGAGCAGTACTTC. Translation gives CASRLFRGYEQYF.

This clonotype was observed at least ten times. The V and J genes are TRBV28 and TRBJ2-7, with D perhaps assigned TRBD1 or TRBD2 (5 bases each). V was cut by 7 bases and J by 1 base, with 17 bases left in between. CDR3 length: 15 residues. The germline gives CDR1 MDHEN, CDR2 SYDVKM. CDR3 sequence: CASTLGGWQSYEQYF. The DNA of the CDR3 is TGTGCCAGCACCCTTGGGGGATGGCAGTCCTACGAGCAGTACTTC.

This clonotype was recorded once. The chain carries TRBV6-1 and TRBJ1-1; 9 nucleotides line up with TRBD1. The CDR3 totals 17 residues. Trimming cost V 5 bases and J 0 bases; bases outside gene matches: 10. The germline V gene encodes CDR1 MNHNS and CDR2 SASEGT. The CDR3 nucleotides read TGTGCCAGCAGTAAGGGACAGGGAAAGACCATGAACACTGAAGCTTTCTTT. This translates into CASSKGQGKTMNTEAFF.

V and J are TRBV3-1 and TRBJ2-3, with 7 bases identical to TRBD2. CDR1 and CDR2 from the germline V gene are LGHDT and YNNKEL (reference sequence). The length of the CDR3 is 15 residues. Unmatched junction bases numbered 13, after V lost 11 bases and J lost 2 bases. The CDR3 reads CASCQRDRDTDTQYF. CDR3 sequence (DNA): TGTGCCTCCTGCCAGCGGGATAGGGACACAGATACGCAGTATTTT.

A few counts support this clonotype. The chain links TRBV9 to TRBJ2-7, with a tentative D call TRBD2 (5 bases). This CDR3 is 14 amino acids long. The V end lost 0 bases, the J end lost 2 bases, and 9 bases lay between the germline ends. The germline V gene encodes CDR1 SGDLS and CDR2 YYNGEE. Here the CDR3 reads CASSVDHGAYEQYF. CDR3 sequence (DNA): TGTGCCAGCAGCGTAGACCACGGGGCCTACGAGCAGTACTTC.

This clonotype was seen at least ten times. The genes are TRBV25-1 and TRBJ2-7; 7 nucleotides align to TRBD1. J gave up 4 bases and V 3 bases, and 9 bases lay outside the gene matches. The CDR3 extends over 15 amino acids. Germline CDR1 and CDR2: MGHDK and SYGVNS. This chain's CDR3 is CASSDKTGFGYEQYF. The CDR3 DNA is TGTGCCAGCAGTGACAAGACAGGGTTCGGATACGAGCAGTACTTC.

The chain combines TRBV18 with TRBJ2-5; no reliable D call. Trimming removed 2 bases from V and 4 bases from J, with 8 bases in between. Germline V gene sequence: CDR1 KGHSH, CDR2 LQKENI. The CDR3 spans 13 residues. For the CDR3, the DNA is TGTGCCAGCTCACCAGGTGTGGGAGAGACCCAGTACTTC. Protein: CASSPGVGETQYF.

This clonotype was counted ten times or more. CDR3 coding DNA: TGTGCCAGCAGTTTAGCGGGACCTCCCTACAATGAGCAGTTCTTC. Residues: CASSLAGPPYNEQFF. The J gene is TRBJ2-1, the V gene TRBV12-3 or TRBV12-4; perhaps D is TRBD1 or TRBD2 (5 bases each). Trimming removed 0 bases at V and 2 bases at J, with 8 bases between. This CDR3 spans 15 amino acids.

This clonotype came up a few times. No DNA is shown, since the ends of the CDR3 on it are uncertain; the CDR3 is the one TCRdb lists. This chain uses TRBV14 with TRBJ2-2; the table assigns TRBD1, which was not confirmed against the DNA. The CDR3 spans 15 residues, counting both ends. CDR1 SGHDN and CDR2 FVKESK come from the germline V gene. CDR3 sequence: CASSQVLRASGELFF.

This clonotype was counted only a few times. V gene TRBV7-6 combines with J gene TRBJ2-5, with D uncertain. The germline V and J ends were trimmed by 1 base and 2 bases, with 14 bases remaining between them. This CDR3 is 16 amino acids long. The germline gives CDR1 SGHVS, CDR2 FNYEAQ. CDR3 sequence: CASSLVSARVQETQYF. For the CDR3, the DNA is TGTGCCAGCAGCTTAGTTTCGGCTAGGGTTCAAGAGACCCAGTACTTC.

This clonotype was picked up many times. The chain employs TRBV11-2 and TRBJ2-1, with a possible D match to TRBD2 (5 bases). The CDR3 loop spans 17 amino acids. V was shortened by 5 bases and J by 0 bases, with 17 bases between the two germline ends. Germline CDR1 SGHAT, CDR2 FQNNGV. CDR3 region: CASSHPLFGGSYNEQFF. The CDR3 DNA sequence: TGTGCCAGCAGCCACCCCCTCTTTGGAGGCTCCTACAATGAGCAGTTCTTC.

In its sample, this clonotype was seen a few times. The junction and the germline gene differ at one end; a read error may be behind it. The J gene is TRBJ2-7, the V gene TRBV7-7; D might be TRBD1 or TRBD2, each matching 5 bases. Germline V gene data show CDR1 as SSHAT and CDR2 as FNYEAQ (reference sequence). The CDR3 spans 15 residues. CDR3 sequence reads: CASSGRDQNPYEQYF. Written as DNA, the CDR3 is TGTGCTAGCAGCGGCCGGGACCAAAACCCCTACGAGCAGTACTTC.

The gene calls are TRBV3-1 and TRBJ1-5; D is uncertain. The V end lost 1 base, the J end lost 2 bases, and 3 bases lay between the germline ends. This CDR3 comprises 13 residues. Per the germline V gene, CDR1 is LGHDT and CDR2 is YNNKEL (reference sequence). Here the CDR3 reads CASSQAGNQPQHF. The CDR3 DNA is TGTGCCAGCAGCCAAGCGGGCAATCAGCCCCAGCATTTT.

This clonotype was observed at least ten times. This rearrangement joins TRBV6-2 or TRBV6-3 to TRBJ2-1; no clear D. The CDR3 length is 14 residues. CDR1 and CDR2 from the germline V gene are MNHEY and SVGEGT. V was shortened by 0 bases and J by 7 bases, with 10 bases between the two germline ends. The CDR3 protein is CASSYSQSLNEQFF. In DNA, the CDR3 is TGTGCCAGCAGTTACTCGCAGAGCTTGAATGAGCAGTTCTTC.

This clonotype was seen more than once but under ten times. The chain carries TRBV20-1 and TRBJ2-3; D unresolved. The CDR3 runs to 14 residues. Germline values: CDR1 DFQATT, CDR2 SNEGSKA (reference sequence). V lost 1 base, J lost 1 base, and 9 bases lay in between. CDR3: CSARAADGTDTQYF. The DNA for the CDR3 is TGCAGTGCTAGAGCGGCCGACGGCACAGATACGCAGTATTTT.

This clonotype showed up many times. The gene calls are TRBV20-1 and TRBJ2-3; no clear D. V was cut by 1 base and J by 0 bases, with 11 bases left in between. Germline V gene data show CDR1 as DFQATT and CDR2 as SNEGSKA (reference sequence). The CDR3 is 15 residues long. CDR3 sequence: CSARAQATSTDTQYF. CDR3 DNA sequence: TGCAGTGCTAGAGCGCAGGCCACTAGCACAGATACGCAGTATTTT.

CDR3 amino acids: CASSRPSNTEAFF. As DNA, the CDR3 is TGTGCCAGCAGTCGACCCTCGAACACTGAAGCTTTCTTT. The rearrangement uses TRBV6-2 or TRBV6-3 and TRBJ1-1; D is undetermined. Per germline, CDR1 MNHEY and CDR2 SVGEGT. Between the trimmed V and J ends, which lost 5 bases and 1 base, there was a span of 8 bases. This CDR3 spans 13 amino acids.

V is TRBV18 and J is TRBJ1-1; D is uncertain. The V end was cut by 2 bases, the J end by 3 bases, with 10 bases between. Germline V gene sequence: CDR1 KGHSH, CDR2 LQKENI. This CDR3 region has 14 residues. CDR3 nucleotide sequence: TGTGCCAGCTCACCAGCAGGTCGGGACACTGAAGCTTTCTTT. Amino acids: CASSPAGRDTEAFF.

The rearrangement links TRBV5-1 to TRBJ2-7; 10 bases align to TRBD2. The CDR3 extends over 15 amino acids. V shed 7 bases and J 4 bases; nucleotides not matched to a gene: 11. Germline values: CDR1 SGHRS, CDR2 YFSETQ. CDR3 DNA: TGCGCCAGCCGGGACGCTAGCGGGAGTAGGTACGAGCAGTACTTC. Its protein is CASRDASGSRYEQYF.

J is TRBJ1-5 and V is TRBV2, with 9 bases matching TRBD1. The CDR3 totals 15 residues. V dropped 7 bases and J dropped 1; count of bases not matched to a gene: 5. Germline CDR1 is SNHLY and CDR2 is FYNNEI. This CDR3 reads CASNFDRGSNQPQHF. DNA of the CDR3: TGTGCCAGCAATTTCGACAGGGGGAGCAATCAGCCCCAGCATTTT.

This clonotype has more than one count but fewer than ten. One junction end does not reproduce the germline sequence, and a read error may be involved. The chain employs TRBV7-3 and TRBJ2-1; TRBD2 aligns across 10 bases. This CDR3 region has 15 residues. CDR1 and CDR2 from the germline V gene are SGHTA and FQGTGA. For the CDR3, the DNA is TGTGCCAGCAGCGTAACACTAGCGGGAACGGGGGAGCAGTTCTTC. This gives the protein CASSVTLAGTGEQFF.